This TCR beta chain was retrieved from a study of read filtering for tumor transcriptome and immune sequencing. Study in general: Mean patient age was 65.9 years, range roughly 45 to 85; approximately 18 male, 14 to 15 female. Fewer than 10 patients were R-ISS I, 16 were R-ISS II, 6 or 7 were R-ISS III.

Bone marrow was sampled from every patient at the time of active disease. The library was built from 400 to 500 ng RNA with molecular barcoded adaptors for alpha/delta and beta/gamma chains. Using its own MiXCR run on the reads, TCRdb lists one record per CDR3 protein. The sample has around 23,000 distinct CDR3 sequences; approximately 23% are singletons. The sample holds many counts of this clonotype. The CDR3 totals 13 residues. V lost 6 bases, J lost 9 bases, and 15 bases lay in between. Germline lookup yields CDR1 ENHRY and CDR2 SYGVKD. The rearrangement links TRBV10-3 to TRBJ2-1; D possibly corresponds to TRBD2 (6 bases). The sequence derives from a donor over 35 with multiple myeloma. Input material: a population of CD138-negative cells sorted from bone marrow. Here the CDR3 DNA reads TGTGCCATCAGGACTAGTGACGCCGTTGAGCAGTTCTTC. Encoded protein: CAIRTSDAVEQFF.